What follows are 19 T cell receptor beta chains derived from one specimen sequenced in a study of T cells in tumors after PD-1 blockade. TCRdb's copy holds only in-frame clones and misses some; the assay was immunoSEQ multiplex PCR. Counted here are approximately 47,000 clones, more than 60% occurring once; the ten biggest clones make up 8% to 9.5%. Source: PBMCs, taken before anti-PD-1 therapy. The receptors shown here come from a human donor with advanced basal cell or squamous cell carcinoma (not recorded which).

In this sample, this clone turned up once. V and J are TRBV9 and TRBJ2-1, with a possible D match to TRBD1 (6 bases). V dropped 0 bases and J dropped 5 bases, with 12 bases sitting between them. CDR1 SGDLS and CDR2 YYNGEE come from the germline V gene. The CDR3 length is 15 residues. CDR3 in DNA: TGTGCCAGCAGCGTAGTGGGGGCCGCAGACAATGAGCAGTTCTTC. This gives the protein CASSVVGAADNEQFF.

CDR3 in DNA: TGCGCCAGCAGCTTAGGGGGCCAGTCGGGCACTGAAGCTTTCTTT. Translated, it gives CASSLGGQSGTEAFF. The rearrangement joins TRBV5-1 to TRBJ1-1, with TRBD1 matching 7 bases. Looked up from germline, CDR1 is SGHRS and CDR2 is YFSETQ. The CDR3 consists of 15 residues. J lost 4 bases, V lost 2 bases, and 8 bases had no gene match. Full variable domain (remainder filled in from reference TRBV5-1 and TRBJ1-1): KAGVTQTPRYLIKTRGQQVTLSCSPISGHRSVSWYQQTPGQGLQFLFEYFSETQRNKGNFPGRFSGRQFSNSRSEMNVSTLELGDSALYLCASSLGGQSGTEAFFGQGTRLTVV.

The chain links TRBV10-3 to TRBJ1-3; no clear D. CDR3 size: 14 residues. Per the germline V gene, CDR1 is ENHRY and CDR2 is SYGVKD. The V gene lost 3 bases and the J gene lost 2 bases, with 8 bases spanning the gap. The CDR3 sequence: CAISERGTGNTIYF. In nucleotides, the CDR3 is TGTGCCATCAGTGAACGTGGCACTGGAAACACCATATATTTT.

The V call is TRBV19, the J call TRBJ2-7; D not certain. CDR1 and CDR2 (germline): LNHDA, SQIVND (reference sequence). The CDR3 spans 14 residues. V was shortened by 3 bases and J by 0 bases, with 9 bases between the two germline ends. The CDR3 DNA reads TGTGCCAGTAGTATGGTGGCCTCCTCCTACGAGCAGTACTTC. As protein: CASSMVASSYEQYF.

This clone was detected only once. The V gene is TRBV15, the J gene TRBJ2-5, with 9 bases that match TRBD2. The ends lost 0 bases at V and 1 base at J; junction bases unmatched: 6. CDR3 size: 17 residues. Germline V gene data show CDR1 as LNHNV and CDR2 as YYDKDF (reference sequence). The CDR3 sequence is CATSRDLSGRFQETQYF. DNA of the CDR3: TGTGCCACCAGCAGAGATCTGAGCGGGAGGTTCCAAGAGACCCAGTACTTC.

The chain employs TRBV7-9 and TRBJ2-7; D is tentatively TRBD1 or TRBD2 (5 bases each). V lost 5 bases and J 2 bases, leaving 13 bases between the germline ends. There are 14 residues in the CDR3. Germline assignment: CDR1 SEHNR and CDR2 FQNEAQ (reference sequence). Here the CDR3 reads CASSPGTFPYEQYF. DNA of the CDR3: TGTGCCAGCAGCCCCGGGACGTTCCCCTACGAGCAGTACTTC.

The chain joins TRBV14 to TRBJ2-1; 8 positions match TRBD2. CDR3 length: 16 amino acids. V trimming: 0 bases; J trimming: 7 bases; junction bases outside the gene matches: 8. Looked up from germline, CDR1 is SGHDN and CDR2 is FVKESK. The CDR3 spells CASSQDSLGLANEQFF. CDR3 nucleotide sequence: TGTGCCAGCAGCCAAGATAGCCTAGGACTAGCAAATGAGCAGTTCTTC.

The CDR3 loop is CASSGQSNEKLFF. The CDR3 region has the DNA TGTGCCAGCAGCGGACAGTCTAATGAAAAACTGTTTTTT. The chain joins TRBV3-1 (or the pseudogene TRBV3-2) to TRBJ1-4, with a weak D call TRBD1 (6 bases). CDR3 length: 13 amino acids. The germline CDR1 and CDR2 sequences are LGHDT and YNNKEL (reference sequence). V was clipped by 5 bases and J by 3 bases, with 7 bases between them.

The rearrangement links TRBV4-2 to TRBJ2-1; TRBD2 agrees at 9 bases. Looked up from germline, CDR1 is LGHNA and CDR2 is YNFKEQ. The CDR3 loop spans 20 amino acids. V trimming: 0 bases; J trimming: 1 base; junction bases outside the gene matches: 13. The CDR3 is CASSQEGLAGGPLSYNEQFF. The CDR3 DNA reads TGTGCCAGCAGCCAAGAGGGTCTCGCGGGAGGGCCACTTTCCTACAATGAGCAGTTCTTC.

The chain combines TRBV28 with TRBJ1-4; the D is unclear. Germline V gene data show CDR1 as MDHEN and CDR2 as SYDVKM. The CDR3 contains 14 residues. V lost 11 bases to trimming and J lost 3 bases, with 16 bases between them. This CDR3 is CAVAHLEANEKLFF. DNA of the CDR3: TGTGCCGTAGCCCACTTAGAGGCTAATGAAAAACTGTTTTTT.

This chain joins TRBV24-1 and TRBJ1-2, with 8 bases lining up with TRBD1. The J segment lost 3 bases and the V segment lost 3 bases, leaving 5 bases of the junction unmatched. This CDR3 contains 15 residues. Germline CDR1 reads KGHDR; CDR2 reads SFDVKD. The CDR3 coding sequence is TGTGCCACCAGTGATCCCGGACAGGGCCACTATGGCTACACCTTC. Protein sequence: CATSDPGQGHYGYTF.

The chain uses TRBV9 and TRBJ2-3; TRBD2 matches 7 bases. Trimming cost V 1 base and J 5 bases; bases outside gene matches: 7. CDR3 length equals 15 residues. CDR1 is SGDLS and CDR2 is YYNGEE in the germline V gene. CDR3 in DNA: TGTGCCAGCAGCGTACGGACTGGCGGGGGAGATACGCAGTATTTT. Its protein is CASSVRTGGGDTQYF.

The gene calls are TRBV11-3 and TRBJ2-7; 8 nucleotides align to TRBD1. V was clipped by 0 bases and J by 4 bases; unmatched bases: 5. Germline CDR1 reads SGHNT; CDR2 reads YENEEA. The CDR3 sequence is 15 residues long. Here the CDR3 reads CASSLETGTGYEQYF. In nucleotides, the CDR3 is TGTGCCAGCAGCTTAGAAACCGGGACAGGTTACGAGCAGTACTTC. Using reference TRBV11-3 and TRBJ2-7 for the parts outside the CDR3, the full variable domain is EAGVVQSPRYKIIEKKQPVAFWCNPISGHNTLYWYLQNLGQGPELLIRYENEEAVDDSQLPKDRFSAERLKGVDSTLKIQPAELGDSAVYLCASSLETGTGYEQYFGPGTRLTVT.

The chain employs TRBV24-1 and TRBJ2-1, with a weak D call TRBD1 (5 bases). The germline CDR1 and CDR2 sequences are KGHDR and SFDVKD. V was trimmed by 6 bases and J by 9 bases, leaving 14 bases between them. The CDR3 is made up of 13 amino acids. CDR3 amino acids: CATSQGYYGEQFF. The CDR3 nucleotides are TGTGCCACCAGTCAGGGTTATTACGGTGAGCAGTTCTTC.

This chain uses TRBV5-5 with TRBJ2-6; D perhaps matches TRBD1 (6 bases). The CDR3 sequence is 13 residues long. The V gene lost 4 bases and the J gene lost 5 bases, with 7 bases spanning the gap. Germline CDR1 SGHKS, CDR2 YYEKEE (reference sequence). CDR3 sequence: CASSRDRANVLTF. The DNA for the CDR3 is TGTGCCAGCAGCCGGGACAGGGCCAACGTCCTGACTTTC.

This clone appeared a single time. This chain uses TRBV6-1 with TRBJ2-5; 9 positions agree with TRBD1. This CDR3 comprises 14 residues. The V gene's germline CDR1 is MNHNS and CDR2 SASEGT. Trimming cost V 3 bases and J 9 bases; bases outside gene matches: 8. The CDR3 nucleotides are TGTGCCAGCAGTGAGACAGGGGGTTATGGAGCCCAGTACTTC. This encodes CASSETGGYGAQYF.

This chain links TRBV6-5 with TRBJ1-5, with TRBD1 identical over 8 bases. This CDR3 contains 15 residues. The germline gives CDR1 MNHEY, CDR2 SVGAGI. Trimming at V came to 6 bases and at J to 1 base, leaving 5 bases not matched to a gene. The CDR3 here is CASSGTGPSNQPQHF. Written as DNA, the CDR3 is TGTGCCAGCAGCGGGACAGGACCCAGCAATCAGCCCCAGCATTTT.

In its sample, this clone was seen a few times. The rearrangement joins TRBV29-1 to TRBJ1-6; 8 bases are a match to TRBD1. The CDR3 is 14 amino acids. From germline, CDR1 is SQVTM and CDR2 ANQGSEA. Germline trimming cut 5 bases from V and 7 bases from J; bases unmatched to any gene: 7. The CDR3: CSVQSGGRNSPLHF. The CDR3 region has the DNA TGCAGCGTTCAGTCAGGGGGCAGGAATTCACCCCTCCACTTT.

The chain's CDR3 is CASSLAGTGAGGYTF. CDR3 DNA: TGCGCCAGCAGCTTGGCCGGGACAGGGGCTGGTGGCTACACCTTC. This chain links TRBV5-1 with TRBJ1-2, with 10 bases lining up with TRBD1. Per germline, CDR1 SGHRS and CDR2 YFSETQ. Unmatched junction bases numbered 6, after V lost 0 bases and J lost 7 bases. The CDR3 is 15 amino acids.